These T cell receptor beta chains were read from a single sample in a study of shared clonotypes between healthy human individuals. Some clones are missing from TCRdb's copy, which holds only in-frame ones; the method was immunoSEQ multiplex PCR. The top ten hold roughly 1.1% of the sample, which has roughly 2 million clones, over 85% seen once. The sequencing sample was made of naive CD8+ T cells sorted from blood. Receptor source: a man aged 18 to 29 in good health. Each CDR3 is given with its conserved first and last residue. The order of the fields is V gene, J gene, clone size, D gene, CDR3 length, CDR3 DNA, CDR3 protein. The D gene is left open where the match is weak. Not every row has a clone size; where given, it reads once, few, many or a size class.

v_gene: TRBV5-1
j_gene: TRBJ2-7
abundance: -
d_gene: -
len: 12
CDR3nt: TGCGCCAGCAGCGGGGACTTTGAAGAGCAGTACTTC
CDR3aa: CASSGDFEEQYF

v_gene: TRBV12-5
j_gene: TRBJ2-1
abundance: -
d_gene: -
len: 12
CDR3nt: TGTGCTAGTGGTTTGAAATACAATGAGCAGTTCTTC
CDR3aa: CASGLKYNEQFF

v_gene: TRBV30
j_gene: TRBJ1-1
abundance: -
d_gene: -
len: 13
CDR3nt: TGTGCCTGGAGCCCAGCCGGGAACACTGAAGCTTTCTTT
CDR3aa: CAWSPAGNTEAFF

v_gene: TRBV28
j_gene: TRBJ2-7
abundance: -
d_gene: -
len: 13
CDR3nt: TGTGCCAGCAGAGCTCTACATTCCTACGAGCAGTACTTC
CDR3aa: CASRALHSYEQYF

v_gene: TRBV19
j_gene: TRBJ2-2
abundance: -
d_gene: -
len: 14
CDR3nt: TGTGCCAGTACCCCTGGGTCCGTCACCGGGGAGCTGTTTTTT
CDR3aa: CASTPGSVTGELFF

v_gene: TRBV7-2
j_gene: TRBJ2-3
abundance: -
d_gene: TRBD2
len: 16
CDR3nt: TGTGCCAGCAGCCGGGAGGGTCCTATCCTAGGAGATACGCAGTATTTT
CDR3aa: CASSREGPILGDTQYF

v_gene: TRBV21-1
j_gene: TRBJ2-2
abundance: -
d_gene: -
len: 17
CDR3nt: TGTGCCAGCAGCAAAAAGTGGGACAGGCCGCCGGCCGGGGAGCTGTTTTTT
CDR3aa: CASSKKWDRPPAGELFF

v_gene: TRBV2
j_gene: TRBJ2-1
abundance: -
d_gene: -
len: 15
CDR3nt: TGTGCCAGCAGTGCCGGGACGCTCTCCTACAATGAGCAGTTCTTC
CDR3aa: CASSAGTLSYNEQFF

v_gene: TRBV19
j_gene: TRBJ2-2
abundance: -
d_gene: -
len: 14
CDR3nt: TGTGCCAGCTCGGACAGCTATGACACCGGGGAGCTGTTTTTT
CDR3aa: CASSDSYDTGELFF

v_gene: TRBV7-2
j_gene: TRBJ2-7
abundance: -
d_gene: TRBD1
len: 15
CDR3nt: TGTGCCAGCAGCTATAGGCCGGGACAGTTCTACGAGCAGTACTTC
CDR3aa: CASSYRPGQFYEQYF

v_gene: TRBV27
j_gene: TRBJ2-5
abundance: -
d_gene: TRBD2
len: 14
CDR3nt: TGTGCCAGCAGTTTAGGACTAGCCACAGAGACCCAGTACTTC
CDR3aa: CASSLGLATETQYF

v_gene: TRBV4-1
j_gene: TRBJ1-2
abundance: -
d_gene: TRBD1
len: 17
CDR3nt: TGCGCCAGCAGCATCCGAAAAGGGGGCCCTGAGGACTATGGCTACACCTTC
CDR3aa: CASSIRKGGPEDYGYTF

v_gene: TRBV7-9
j_gene: TRBJ2-7
abundance: -
d_gene: -
len: 14
CDR3nt: TGTGCCAGCAGCTTAGCGGCTGGCTCCTACGAGCAGTACTTC
CDR3aa: CASSLAAGSYEQYF

v_gene: TRBV27
j_gene: TRBJ2-1
abundance: -
d_gene: TRBD1
len: 16
CDR3nt: TGTGCCAGCAGTTTATCCCAAACAGGGGCCTACAATGAGCAGTTCTTC
CDR3aa: CASSLSQTGAYNEQFF

v_gene: TRBV28
j_gene: TRBJ2-7
abundance: once
d_gene: TRBD2
len: 13
CDR3nt: TGTGCCAGCAGTCAACGGGGGGCCTACGAGCAGTACTTC
CDR3aa: CASSQRGAYEQYF

v_gene: TRBV30
j_gene: TRBJ1-2
abundance: -
d_gene: -
len: 11
CDR3nt: TGTGCCTGGGAGGTGGATCATGGCTACACCTTC
CDR3aa: CAWEVDHGYTF

v_gene: TRBV9
j_gene: TRBJ2-3
abundance: -
d_gene: -
len: 14
CDR3nt: TGTGCCAGCAGCGTAGAAGAGGAAACAGATACGCAGTATTTT
CDR3aa: CASSVEEETDTQYF

v_gene: TRBV7-9
j_gene: TRBJ1-1
abundance: -
d_gene: -
len: 12
CDR3nt: TGTGCCAGTGGGGCCGGGGGCACTGAAGCTTTCTTT
CDR3aa: CASGAGGTEAFF

v_gene: TRBV7-9
j_gene: TRBJ2-7
abundance: once
d_gene: -
len: 16
CDR3nt: TGTGCCAGCAGCTCAACCGCCGGGGGCTCCTCCTACGAGCAGTACTTC
CDR3aa: CASSSTAGGSSYEQYF

v_gene: TRBV5-6
j_gene: TRBJ2-3
abundance: -
d_gene: -
len: 15
CDR3nt: TGTGCCAGCAGCTTGTTTACGGTGAACACAGATACGCAGTATTTT
CDR3aa: CASSLFTVNTDTQYF

v_gene: TRBV7-6
j_gene: TRBJ2-3
abundance: -
d_gene: -
len: 21
CDR3nt: TGTGCCAGCAGCTTACTCTCAACGGCGCTACCAGGGTTTGGAGGCACAGATACGCAGTATTTT
CDR3aa: CASSLLSTALPGFGGTDTQYF

v_gene: TRBV4-2
j_gene: TRBJ2-5
abundance: -
d_gene: -
len: 15
CDR3nt: TGTGCCAGCAGCCCTGGACTGGAAGGACAAGAGACCCAGTACTTC
CDR3aa: CASSPGLEGQETQYF

v_gene: TRBV9
j_gene: TRBJ2-1
abundance: -
d_gene: -
len: 12
CDR3nt: TGTGCCAGCAGCCTCTGGAACGATGAGCAGTTCTTC
CDR3aa: CASSLWNDEQFF

v_gene: TRBV9
j_gene: TRBJ2-3
abundance: -
d_gene: -
len: 17
CDR3nt: TGTGCCAGCAGCGTAGACCCCAGGATTGGATGGGGGGATACGCAGTATTTT
CDR3aa: CASSVDPRIGWGDTQYF

v_gene: TRBV27
j_gene: TRBJ1-2
abundance: -
d_gene: -
len: 14
CDR3nt: TGTGCCAGCAGTTTATCCTTAGGAAACTATGGCTACACCTTC
CDR3aa: CASSLSLGNYGYTF

v_gene: TRBV29-1
j_gene: TRBJ1-1
abundance: once
d_gene: TRBD1
len: 13
CDR3nt: TGCAGCGTTGCAGGGGGACTGAACACTGAAGCTTTCTTT
CDR3aa: CSVAGGLNTEAFF

v_gene: TRBV4-3
j_gene: TRBJ2-7
abundance: -
d_gene: TRBD1
len: 15
CDR3nt: TGCGCCAGCAGCCAAGGGACAGGGGAAACCTACGAGCAGTACTTC
CDR3aa: CASSQGTGETYEQYF

v_gene: TRBV7-8
j_gene: TRBJ2-7
abundance: -
d_gene: -
len: 16
CDR3nt: TGTGCCAGCAGCTTCGAGAGGGGACATTCGCTGTGGGAGCAGTACTTC
CDR3aa: CASSFERGHSLWEQYF

v_gene: TRBV15
j_gene: TRBJ2-5
abundance: -
d_gene: -
len: 15
CDR3nt: TGTGCCACCAGCAGAGATCGAAGCACCGCAGAGACCCAGTACTTC
CDR3aa: CATSRDRSTAETQYF

v_gene: TRBV6-5
j_gene: TRBJ1-2
abundance: -
d_gene: -
len: 14
CDR3nt: TGTGCCAGCAGTTCCGGCGAGGCTAACTATGGCTACACCTTC
CDR3aa: CASSSGEANYGYTF

v_gene: TRBV6-6
j_gene: TRBJ2-5
abundance: -
d_gene: -
len: 11
CDR3nt: TGTGCCAGCAGTAAGGGTGAGACCCAGTACTTC
CDR3aa: CASSKGETQYF

v_gene: TRBV2
j_gene: TRBJ2-7
abundance: -
d_gene: TRBD2
len: 13
CDR3nt: TGTGCCAGCATTACTAGCGTCTCCTACGAGCAGTACTTC
CDR3aa: CASITSVSYEQYF

v_gene: TRBV27
j_gene: TRBJ1-5
abundance: -
d_gene: TRBD1
len: 14
CDR3nt: TGTGCCAGCAGTGACAGGGTTAGCAATCAGCCCCAGCATTTT
CDR3aa: CASSDRVSNQPQHF

v_gene: TRBV5-1
j_gene: TRBJ1-1
abundance: -
d_gene: -
len: 13
CDR3nt: TGCGCCAGCAGCTTGGATGGGGGCGCTGAAGCTTTCTTT
CDR3aa: CASSLDGGAEAFF

v_gene: TRBV10-3
j_gene: TRBJ1-1
abundance: -
d_gene: -
len: 15
CDR3nt: TGTGCCATCAGTGATCCAAGGGGGATGAACACTGAAGCTTTCTTT
CDR3aa: CAISDPRGMNTEAFF

v_gene: TRBV7-9
j_gene: TRBJ1-4
abundance: -
d_gene: -
len: 16
CDR3nt: TGTGCCAGCAGCTTCCCGGTAGGGACAACTAATGAAAAACTGTTTTTT
CDR3aa: CASSFPVGTTNEKLFF

v_gene: TRBV28
j_gene: TRBJ1-2
abundance: -
d_gene: TRBD1
len: 14
CDR3nt: TGTGCCAGCAGTTTAGAGGGGGCGAGGTATGGCTACACCTTC
CDR3aa: CASSLEGARYGYTF

v_gene: TRBV7-9
j_gene: TRBJ2-5
abundance: -
d_gene: TRBD2
len: 13
CDR3nt: TGTGCCAGCAGCTTAGCGCGGCGGGGGGCCCCGTACTTC
CDR3aa: CASSLARRGAPYF

v_gene: TRBV30
j_gene: TRBJ2-7
abundance: -
d_gene: TRBD1
len: 17
CDR3nt: TGTGCATGTGGCCCGATCATAAGACAGGGCGGCTCCTACGAGCAGTACTTC
CDR3aa: CACGPIIRQGGSYEQYF

v_gene: TRBV6-5
j_gene: TRBJ2-1
abundance: -
d_gene: TRBD2
len: 16
CDR3nt: TGTGCCAGCAGTTACTCCCGCGGGAGAAATAACAATGAGCAGTTCTTC
CDR3aa: CASSYSRGRNNNEQFF

v_gene: TRBV5-1
j_gene: TRBJ2-5
abundance: -
d_gene: TRBD2
len: 17
CDR3nt: TGCGCCAGCAGCTTTGGTCCGTCTAGCGGTGAACAAGAGACCCAGTACTTC
CDR3aa: CASSFGPSSGEQETQYF

v_gene: TRBV28
j_gene: TRBJ1-5
abundance: -
d_gene: -
len: 13
CDR3nt: TGTGCCAGCAGTACAGGTTTGAATCAGCCCCAGCATTTT
CDR3aa: CASSTGLNQPQHF

v_gene: TRBV5-4
j_gene: TRBJ2-5
abundance: once
d_gene: -
len: 13
CDR3nt: TGTGCCAGCAGCTGGGGCCACCAAGAGACCCAGTACTTC
CDR3aa: CASSWGHQETQYF

v_gene: TRBV4-1
j_gene: TRBJ1-3
abundance: -
d_gene: -
len: 16
CDR3nt: TGCGCCAGCAGCCACATAATTCAGGGCTCTGGAAACACCATATATTTT
CDR3aa: CASSHIIQGSGNTIYF

v_gene: TRBV29-1
j_gene: TRBJ2-2
abundance: -
d_gene: TRBD2
len: 13
CDR3nt: TGCAGCGGGGAGGGGACTACCATCGGGGAGCTGTTTTTT
CDR3aa: CSGEGTTIGELFF

v_gene: TRBV27
j_gene: TRBJ1-5
abundance: -
d_gene: TRBD1
len: 14
CDR3nt: TGTGCCAGCAGGGGGACAGCCTCCAATCAGCCCCAGCATTTT
CDR3aa: CASRGTASNQPQHF

v_gene: TRBV7-9
j_gene: TRBJ2-3
abundance: -
d_gene: TRBD2
len: 17
CDR3nt: TGTGCCAGCAGCTTCCTTACTAGCGGGGGGCCAACAGATACGCAGTATTTT
CDR3aa: CASSFLTSGGPTDTQYF

v_gene: TRBV4-3
j_gene: TRBJ2-1
abundance: -
d_gene: -
len: 17
CDR3nt: TGCGCCAGCAGCCAAGATCCCGGCGATGACTCCTACAATGAGCAGTTCTTC
CDR3aa: CASSQDPGDDSYNEQFF

v_gene: TRBV2
j_gene: TRBJ2-3
abundance: -
d_gene: -
len: 16
CDR3nt: TGTGCCAGCAGTCTGGAGTTAGGGTTTAGCACAGATACGCAGTATTTT
CDR3aa: CASSLELGFSTDTQYF

v_gene: TRBV5-5
j_gene: TRBJ1-1
abundance: -
d_gene: -
len: 13
CDR3nt: TGTGCCAGCAGCCTCGGTGACAACACTGAAGCTTTCTTT
CDR3aa: CASSLGDNTEAFF

v_gene: TRBV19
j_gene: TRBJ2-3
abundance: -
d_gene: -
len: 17
CDR3nt: TGTGCCAGTAGTCCCCCCGGCTATCCATTGGGGGCGGATACGCAGTATTTT
CDR3aa: CASSPPGYPLGADTQYF